The entry below describes one TCR beta chain. The antigen is unknown. This record comes from a study of PD-L1 blockade in urothelial cancer. Overall study context: Patients' atezolizumab regimen, 1,200 mg intravenously every 3 weeks, began around 2014. Study-wide results and limits: Pretreatment TCR clonality in blood under the median foretold superior survival.

Locally advanced or metastatic urothelial carcinoma was present in patients. The germline V gene encodes CDR1 ENHRY and CDR2 SYGVKD. The ends were cut back, 0 bases at V and 7 bases at J, with 15 bases in the middle. The CDR3 is 16 amino acids. Synthetic templates analogous to TCR were spiked into all PCRs individually. Profiled with immunoSEQ multiplex PCR; TCRdb holds only in-frame clones, not every one. The repertoire holds 100,000 or so clones, with approximately 85% as singletons. The V and J genes are TRBV10-3 and TRBJ1-4, with D perhaps matching TRBD1 (6 bases). The sample here was PBMCs, taken around atezolizumab (anti-PD-L1) treatment. This TCR was recovered from a man aged 50 to 59 with urothelial cancer. The CDR3 DNA reads TGTGCCATCAGTGAGTCCTTGGGGGCTGGGGGTGAAAAACTGTTTTTT. Translating gives CAISESLGAGGEKLFF.